This T cell receptor (beta chain) was retrieved from a study of blood T cell repertoires in COVID-19. Original processing methods: Reference gene primer amplification gave estimated nucleated cell counts. TCRdb's table, derived via immunoSEQ multiplex PCR, lists solely in-frame clones and lacks some. D and trimming come from the DNA, and the V and J calls and clone size come from that table. The sample shows fewer than 450,000 clones, approximately 84% of them seen only once. V lost 4 bases, J lost 9 bases, and 14 bases lay in between. This CDR3 has 12 amino acids. From germline, CDR1 is SGHRS and CDR2 YFSETQ.

The sequenced sample consisted of PBMCs or T cells enriched from blood (not recorded which). The receptor was derived from a woman in her twenties or thirties who had recovered from COVID-19. This chain connects TRBV5-1 to TRBJ2-7, with D possibly TRBD1 on 5 matching bases. CDR3: CASSMDNSAQYF. The CDR3 DNA follows: TGCGCCAGCAGCATGGACAATTCTGCGCAGTACTTC.